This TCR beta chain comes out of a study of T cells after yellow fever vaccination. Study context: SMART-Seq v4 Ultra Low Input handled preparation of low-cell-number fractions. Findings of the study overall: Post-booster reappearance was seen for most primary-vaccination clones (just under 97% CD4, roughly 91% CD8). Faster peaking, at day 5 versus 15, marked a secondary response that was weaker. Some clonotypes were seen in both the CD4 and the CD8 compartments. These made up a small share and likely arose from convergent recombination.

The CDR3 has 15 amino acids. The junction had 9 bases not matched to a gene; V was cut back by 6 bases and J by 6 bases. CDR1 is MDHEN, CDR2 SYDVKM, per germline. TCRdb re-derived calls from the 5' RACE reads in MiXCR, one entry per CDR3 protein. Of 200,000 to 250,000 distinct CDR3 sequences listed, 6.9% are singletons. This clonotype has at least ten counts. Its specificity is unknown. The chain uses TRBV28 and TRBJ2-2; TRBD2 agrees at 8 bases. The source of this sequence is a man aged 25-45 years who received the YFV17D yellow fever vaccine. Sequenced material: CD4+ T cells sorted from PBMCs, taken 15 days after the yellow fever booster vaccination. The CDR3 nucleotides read TGTGCCAGCAGAAGGAGCGGGAGTGGTGCCGGGGAGCTGTTTTTT. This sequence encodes CASRRSGSGAGELFF.